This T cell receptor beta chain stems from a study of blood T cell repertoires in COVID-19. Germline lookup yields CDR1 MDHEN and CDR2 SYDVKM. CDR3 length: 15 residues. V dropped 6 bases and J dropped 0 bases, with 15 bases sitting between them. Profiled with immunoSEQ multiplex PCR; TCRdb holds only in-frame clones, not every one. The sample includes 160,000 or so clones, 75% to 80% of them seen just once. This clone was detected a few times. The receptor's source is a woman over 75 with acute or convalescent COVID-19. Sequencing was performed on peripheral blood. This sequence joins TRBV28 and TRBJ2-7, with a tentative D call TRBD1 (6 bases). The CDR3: CASRLLTGSSYEQYF. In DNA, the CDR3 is TGTGCCAGCAGGCTCCTGACAGGAAGCTCCTACGAGCAGTACTTC.